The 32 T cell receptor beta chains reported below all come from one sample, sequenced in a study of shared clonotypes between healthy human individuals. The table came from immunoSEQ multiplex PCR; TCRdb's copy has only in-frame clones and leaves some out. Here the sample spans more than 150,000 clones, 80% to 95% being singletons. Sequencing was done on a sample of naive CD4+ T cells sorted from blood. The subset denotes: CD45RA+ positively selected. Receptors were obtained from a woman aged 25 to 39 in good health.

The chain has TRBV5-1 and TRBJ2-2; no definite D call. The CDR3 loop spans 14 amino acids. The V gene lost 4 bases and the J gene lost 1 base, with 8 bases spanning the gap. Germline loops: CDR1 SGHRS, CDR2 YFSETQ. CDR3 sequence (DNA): TGCGCCAGCAGCCTGTGGGAGAACACCGGGGAGCTGTTTTTT. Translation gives CASSLWENTGELFF.

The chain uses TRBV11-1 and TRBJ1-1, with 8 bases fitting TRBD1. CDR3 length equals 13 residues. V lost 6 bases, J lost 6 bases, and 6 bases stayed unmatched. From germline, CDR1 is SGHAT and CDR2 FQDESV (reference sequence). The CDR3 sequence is CASRSDRGAEAFF. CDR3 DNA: TGTGCCAGCAGATCCGACAGGGGAGCTGAAGCTTTCTTT.

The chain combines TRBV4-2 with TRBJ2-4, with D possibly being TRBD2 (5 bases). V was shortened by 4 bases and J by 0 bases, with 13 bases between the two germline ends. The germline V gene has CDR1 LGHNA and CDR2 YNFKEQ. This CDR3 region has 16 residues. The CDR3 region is CASSPGGPLAKNIQYF. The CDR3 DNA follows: TGTGCCAGCAGCCCAGGCGGGCCGCTAGCCAAAAACATTCAGTACTTC.

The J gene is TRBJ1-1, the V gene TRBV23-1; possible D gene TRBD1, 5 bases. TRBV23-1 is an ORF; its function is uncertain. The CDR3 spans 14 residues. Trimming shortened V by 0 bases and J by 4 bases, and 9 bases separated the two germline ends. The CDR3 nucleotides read TGCGCCAGCAGTCAATCGGGGCGCGTCACTGAAGCTTTCTTT. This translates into CASSQSGRVTEAFF.

CDR3 amino acids: CASSLLLAGGITDTQYF. CDR3 DNA: TGCGCCAGCAGCTTGCTGTTAGCGGGAGGTATCACAGATACGCAGTATTTT. The chain employs TRBV5-1 and TRBJ2-3; 10 nucleotides line up with TRBD2. The V segment lost 1 base and the J segment 2 bases; nucleotides outside the gene matches: 7. CDR1 is SGHRS and CDR2 is YFSETQ in the germline V gene. The CDR3 has 17 amino acids.

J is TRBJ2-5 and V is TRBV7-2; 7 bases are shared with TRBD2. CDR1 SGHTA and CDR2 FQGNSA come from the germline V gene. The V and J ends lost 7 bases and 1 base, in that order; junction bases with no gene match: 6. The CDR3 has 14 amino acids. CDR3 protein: CASIRTSTQETQYF. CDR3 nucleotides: TGTGCCAGCATCAGGACTAGTACCCAAGAGACCCAGTACTTC.

The CDR3 protein is CASSSGGSGYEQYF. The CDR3 DNA follows: TGTGCCAGCAGCTCAGGGGGAAGCGGGTACGAGCAGTACTTC. The chain recombines TRBV5-4 with TRBJ2-7, with D perhaps TRBD1 (7 bases). V was pared by 3 bases and J by 4 bases, with 14 bases between. Germline CDR1 SGHNT, CDR2 YYREEE (reference sequence). CDR3 length equals 14 residues.

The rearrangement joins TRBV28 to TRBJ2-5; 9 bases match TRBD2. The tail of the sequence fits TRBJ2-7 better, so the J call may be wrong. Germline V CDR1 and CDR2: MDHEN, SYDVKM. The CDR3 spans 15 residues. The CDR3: CASTARASGIHEQYF. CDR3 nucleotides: TGTGCCAGCACTGCGCGAGCTAGCGGGATACACGAGCAGTACTTC.

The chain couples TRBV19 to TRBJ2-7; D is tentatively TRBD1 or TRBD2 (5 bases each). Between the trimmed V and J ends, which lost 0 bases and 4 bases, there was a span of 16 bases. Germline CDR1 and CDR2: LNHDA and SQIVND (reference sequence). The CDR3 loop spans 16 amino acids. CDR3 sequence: CASSIDPGPRPYEQYF. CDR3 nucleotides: TGTGCCAGTAGTATAGATCCGGGGCCTAGACCTTACGAGCAGTACTTC.

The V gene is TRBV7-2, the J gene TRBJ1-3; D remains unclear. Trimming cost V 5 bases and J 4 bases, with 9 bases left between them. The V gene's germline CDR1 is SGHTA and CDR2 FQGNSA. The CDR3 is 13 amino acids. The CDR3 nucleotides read TGTGCCAGCAGCCCCCCCGCCGGAAACACCATATATTTT. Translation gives CASSPPAGNTIYF.

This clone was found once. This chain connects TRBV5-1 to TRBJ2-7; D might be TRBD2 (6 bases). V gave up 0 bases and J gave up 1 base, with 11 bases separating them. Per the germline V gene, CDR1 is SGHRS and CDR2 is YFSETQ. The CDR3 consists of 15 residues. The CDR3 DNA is TGCGCCAGCAGCTTGGTGTCGGGAGTTTCCTACGAGCAGTACTTC. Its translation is CASSLVSGVSYEQYF.

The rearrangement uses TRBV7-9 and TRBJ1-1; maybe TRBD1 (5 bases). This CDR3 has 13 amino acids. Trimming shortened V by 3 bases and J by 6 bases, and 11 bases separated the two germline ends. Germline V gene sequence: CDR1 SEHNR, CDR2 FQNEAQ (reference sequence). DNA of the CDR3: TGTGCCAGCAGCTTCGTTGAGGGGTCTGAAGCTTTCTTT. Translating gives CASSFVEGSEAFF.

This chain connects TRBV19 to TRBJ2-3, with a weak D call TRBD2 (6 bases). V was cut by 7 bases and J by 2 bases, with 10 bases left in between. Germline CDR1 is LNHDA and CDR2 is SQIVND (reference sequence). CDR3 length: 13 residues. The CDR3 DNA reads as TGTGCCAGTACTGGGAGGCACACAGATACGCAGTATTTT. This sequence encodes CASTGRHTDTQYF. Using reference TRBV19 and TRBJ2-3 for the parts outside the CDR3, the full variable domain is DGGITQSPKYLFRKEGQNVTLSCEQNLNHDAMYWYRQDPGQGLRLIYYSQIVNDFQKGDIAEGYSVSREKKESFPLTVTSAQKNPTAFYLCASTGRHTDTQYFGPGTRLTVL.

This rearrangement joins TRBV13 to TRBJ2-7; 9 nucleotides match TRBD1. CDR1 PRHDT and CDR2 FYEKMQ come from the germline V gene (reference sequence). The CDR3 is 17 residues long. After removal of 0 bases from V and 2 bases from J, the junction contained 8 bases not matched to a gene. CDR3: CASSLGHGQGHPYEQYF. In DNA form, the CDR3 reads TGTGCCAGCAGCTTAGGCCATGGACAGGGGCATCCCTACGAGCAGTACTTC.

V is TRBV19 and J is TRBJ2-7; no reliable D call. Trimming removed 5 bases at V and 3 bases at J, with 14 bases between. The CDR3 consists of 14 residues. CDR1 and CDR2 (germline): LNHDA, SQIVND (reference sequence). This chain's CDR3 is CASSPRGAGYEQYF. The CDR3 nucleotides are TGTGCCAGTAGTCCTAGAGGAGCCGGCTACGAGCAGTACTTC.

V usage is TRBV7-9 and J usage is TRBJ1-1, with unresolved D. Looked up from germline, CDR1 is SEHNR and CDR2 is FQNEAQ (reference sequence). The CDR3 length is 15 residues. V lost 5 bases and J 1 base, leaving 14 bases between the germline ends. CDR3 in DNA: TGTGCCAGCAGCCAGATACCCCCCCAGAACACTGAAGCTTTCTTT. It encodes CASSQIPPQNTEAFF.

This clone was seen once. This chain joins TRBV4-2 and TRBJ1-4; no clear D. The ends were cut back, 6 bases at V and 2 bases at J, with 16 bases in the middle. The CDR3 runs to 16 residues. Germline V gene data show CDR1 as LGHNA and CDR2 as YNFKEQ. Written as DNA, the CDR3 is TGTGCCAGCAGTCAGATTAGTGAGGCGACTAATGAAAAACTGTTTTTT. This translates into CASSQISEATNEKLFF.

For the CDR3, the DNA is TGTGCCAGCAGTGGAAGCGGCGCGGCGTCTCTCCAGCATTTT. Protein product: CASSGSGAASLQHF. The genes are TRBV2 and TRBJ1-5, with D unresolved. The germline V and J ends were trimmed by 4 bases and 12 bases, with 19 bases remaining between them. This CDR3 contains 14 residues. Germline V gene lookup returns CDR1 SNHLY and CDR2 FYNNEI.

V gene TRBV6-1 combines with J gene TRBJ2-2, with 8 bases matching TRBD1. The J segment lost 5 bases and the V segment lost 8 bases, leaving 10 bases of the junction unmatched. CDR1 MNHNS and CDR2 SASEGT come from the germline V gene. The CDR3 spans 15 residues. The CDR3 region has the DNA TGTGCCAGCGGATGGAGCCAGGGGGCGACCGGGGAGCTGTTTTTT. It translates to CASGWSQGATGELFF.

In DNA form, the CDR3 reads TGCGCCAGCAGCCTGGACGTAAATGAAAAACTGTTTTTT. Its protein is CASSLDVNEKLFF. The chain joins TRBV4-1 to TRBJ1-4; no clear D gene. Germline assignment: CDR1 MGHRA and CDR2 YSYEKL. V gave up 4 bases and J gave up 5 bases, with 8 bases separating them. This CDR3 is built from 13 residues.

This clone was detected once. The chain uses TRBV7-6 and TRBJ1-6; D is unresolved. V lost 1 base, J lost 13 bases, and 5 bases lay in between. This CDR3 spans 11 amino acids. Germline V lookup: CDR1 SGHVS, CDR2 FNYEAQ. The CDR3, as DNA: TGTGCCAGCAGCTTAGGAGGGCCCCTCCACTTT. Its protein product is CASSLGGPLHF. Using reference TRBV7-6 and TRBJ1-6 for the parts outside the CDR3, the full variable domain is GAGVSQSPRYKVTKRGQDVALRCDPISGHVSLYWYRQALGQGPEFLTYFNYEAQQDKSGLPNDRFSAERPEGSISTLTIQRTEQRDSAMYRCASSLGGPLHFGNGTRLTVT.

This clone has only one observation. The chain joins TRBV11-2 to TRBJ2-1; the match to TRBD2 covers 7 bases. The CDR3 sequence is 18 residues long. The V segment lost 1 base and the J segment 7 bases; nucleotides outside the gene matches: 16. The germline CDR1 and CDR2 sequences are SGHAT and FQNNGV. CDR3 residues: CASSLGRNAGAPINEQFF. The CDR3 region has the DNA TGTGCCAGCAGCTTAGGCCGGAATGCGGGAGCCCCAATAAATGAGCAGTTCTTC. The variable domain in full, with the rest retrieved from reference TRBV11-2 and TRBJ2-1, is EAGVAQSPRYKIIEKRQSVAFWCNPISGHATLYWYQQILGQGPKLLIQFQNNGVVDDSQLPKDRFSAERLKGVDSTLKIQPAKLEDSAVYLCASSLGRNAGAPINEQFFGPGTRLTVL.

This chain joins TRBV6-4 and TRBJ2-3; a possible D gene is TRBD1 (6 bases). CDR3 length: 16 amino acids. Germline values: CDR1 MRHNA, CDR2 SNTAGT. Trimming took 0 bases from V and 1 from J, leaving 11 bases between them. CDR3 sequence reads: CASSDSGGVGTDTQYF. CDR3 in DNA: TGTGCCAGCAGTGACTCAGGGGGAGTAGGCACAGATACGCAGTATTTT.

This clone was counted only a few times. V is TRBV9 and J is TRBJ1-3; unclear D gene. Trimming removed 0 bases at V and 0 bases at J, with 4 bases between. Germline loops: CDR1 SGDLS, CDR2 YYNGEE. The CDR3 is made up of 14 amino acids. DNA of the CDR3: TGTGCCAGCAGCGTAGGCGACTCTGGAAACACCATATATTTT. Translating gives CASSVGDSGNTIYF.

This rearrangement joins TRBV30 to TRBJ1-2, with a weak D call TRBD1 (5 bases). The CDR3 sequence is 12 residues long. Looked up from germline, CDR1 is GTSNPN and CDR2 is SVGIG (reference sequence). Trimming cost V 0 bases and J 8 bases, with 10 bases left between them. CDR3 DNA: TGTGCCTGGAGTGTGACAGACGGAGGCTACACCTTC. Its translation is CAWSVTDGGYTF. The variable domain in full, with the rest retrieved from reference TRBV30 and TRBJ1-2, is SQTIHQWPATLVQPVGSPLSLECTVEGTSNPNLYWYRQAAGRGLQLLFYSVGIGQISSEVPQNLSASRPQDRQFILSSKKLLLSDSGFYLCAWSVTDGGYTFGSGTRLTVV.

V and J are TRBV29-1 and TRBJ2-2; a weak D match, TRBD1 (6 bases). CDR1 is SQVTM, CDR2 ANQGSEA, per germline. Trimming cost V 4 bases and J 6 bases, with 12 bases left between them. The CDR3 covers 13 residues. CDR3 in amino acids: CSVGQGIAGELFF. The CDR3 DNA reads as TGCAGCGTTGGTCAGGGGATCGCCGGGGAGCTGTTTTTT.

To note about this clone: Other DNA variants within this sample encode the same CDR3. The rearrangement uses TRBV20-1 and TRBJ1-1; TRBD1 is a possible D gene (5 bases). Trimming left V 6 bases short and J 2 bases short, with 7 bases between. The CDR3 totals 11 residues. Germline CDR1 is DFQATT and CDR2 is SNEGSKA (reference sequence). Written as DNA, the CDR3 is TGCAGTGCGAGGGGAAACACTGAAGCTTTCTTT. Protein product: CSARGNTEAFF.

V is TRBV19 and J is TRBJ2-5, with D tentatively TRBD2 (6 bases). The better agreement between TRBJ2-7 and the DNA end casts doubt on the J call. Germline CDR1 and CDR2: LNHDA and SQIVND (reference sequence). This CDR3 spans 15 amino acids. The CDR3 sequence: CASSTLGGGVGEQYF. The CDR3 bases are TGTGCCAGTAGTACTCTTGGTGGAGGGGTCGGCGAGCAGTACTTC.

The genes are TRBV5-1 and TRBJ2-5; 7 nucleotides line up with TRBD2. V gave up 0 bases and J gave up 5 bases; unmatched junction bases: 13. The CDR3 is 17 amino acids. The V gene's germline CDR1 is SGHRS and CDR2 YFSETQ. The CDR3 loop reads CASSLEAGLVGGETQYF. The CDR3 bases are TGCGCCAGCAGCTTGGAGGCTGGACTAGTAGGAGGGGAGACCCAGTACTTC. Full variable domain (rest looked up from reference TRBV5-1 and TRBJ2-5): KAGVTQTPRYLIKTRGQQVTLSCSPISGHRSVSWYQQTPGQGLQFLFEYFSETQRNKGNFPGRFSGRQFSNSRSEMNVSTLELGDSALYLCASSLEAGLVGGETQYFGPGTRLLVL.

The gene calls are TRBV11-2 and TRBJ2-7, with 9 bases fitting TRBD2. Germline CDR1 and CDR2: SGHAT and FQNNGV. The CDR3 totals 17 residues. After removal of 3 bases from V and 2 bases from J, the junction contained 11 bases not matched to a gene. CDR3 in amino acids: CASSFRGGLAGAYEQYF. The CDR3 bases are TGTGCCAGCAGCTTTCGGGGGGGACTAGCCGGCGCCTACGAGCAGTACTTC.

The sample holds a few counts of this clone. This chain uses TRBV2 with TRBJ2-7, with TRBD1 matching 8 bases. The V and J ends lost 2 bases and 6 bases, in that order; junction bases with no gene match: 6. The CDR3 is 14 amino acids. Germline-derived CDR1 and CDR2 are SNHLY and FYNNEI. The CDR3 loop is CASSEQGALFEQYF. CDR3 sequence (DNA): TGTGCCAGCAGTGAACAGGGGGCTCTGTTCGAGCAGTACTTC.

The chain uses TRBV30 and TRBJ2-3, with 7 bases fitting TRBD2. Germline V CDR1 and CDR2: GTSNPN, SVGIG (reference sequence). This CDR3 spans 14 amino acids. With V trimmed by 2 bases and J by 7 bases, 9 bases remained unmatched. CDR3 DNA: TGTGCCTGGAGTCCTCCGACTAGCATGAATACGCAGTATTTT. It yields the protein CAWSPPTSMNTQYF.